The 27 T cell receptor beta chains presented below share a single source sample, sequenced in a study of blood T cell repertoires in COVID-19 (dated by TCRdb to the early 2020s). Library creation used the immunoSEQ multiplex PCR assay. TCRdb holds this immuneACCESS table with in-frame rearrangements only. Some clones are missing; in checked studies, unresolved V genes explain under half, and the rest has no known cause. In this sample the table shows 200,000 to 300,000 clones, more than 70% of which occur a single time. Roughly 2.4% of the sample comes from the top ten. Sequencing input: PBMCs or T cells enriched from blood (not recorded which). The receptors shown here come from a woman aged 40 to 49 with acute COVID-19.

The chain links TRBV15 to TRBJ2-7; TRBD1 aligns across 9 bases. The junction had 2 bases not matched to a gene; V was cut back by 3 bases and J by 5 bases. This CDR3 region has 13 residues. CDR1 LNHNV and CDR2 YYDKDF come from the germline V gene (reference sequence). CDR3 DNA sequence: TGTGCCACCAGCAGGACAGGGGGGAACGAGCAGTACTTC. Its translation: CATSRTGGNEQYF.

Many counts were recorded for this clone. The rearrangement joins TRBV11-3 to TRBJ2-1, with D uncertain. With 5 bases removed from V and 6 bases from J, the gap between germline ends came to 14 bases. CDR3 length equals 14 residues. Germline assignment: CDR1 SGHNT and CDR2 YENEEA. CDR3 DNA sequence: TGTGCCAGCAGCCCAGTATCTAGTGGCAATGAGCAGTTCTTC. Translating it yields CASSPVSSGNEQFF.

The chain carries TRBV10-2 and TRBJ1-6, with 7 bases fitting TRBD1. Germline-derived CDR1 and CDR2 are WSHSY and SAAADI. J lost 6 bases, V lost 2 bases, and 7 bases had no gene match. This CDR3 region has 16 residues. CDR3 DNA sequence: TGCGCCAGCAGTGAGCCACGGGGACAGATTAATTCACCCCTCCACTTT. It encodes CASSEPRGQINSPLHF.

V gene TRBV19 combines with J gene TRBJ1-1, with D possibly TRBD1 on 5 matching bases. The CDR3 covers 14 residues. Germline loops: CDR1 LNHDA, CDR2 SQIVND (reference sequence). Trimming stripped 3 bases from V and 3 bases from J, with 11 bases between. In DNA, the CDR3 is TGTGCCAGTAGTATTTGGGGGAGGGACACTGAAGCTTTCTTT. This sequence encodes CASSIWGRDTEAFF. The whole variable domain, remainder taken from reference TRBV19 and TRBJ1-1, is DGGITQSPKYLFRKEGQNVTLSCEQNLNHDAMYWYRQDPGQGLRLIYYSQIVNDFQKGDIAEGYSVSREKKESFPLTVTSAQKNPTAFYLCASSIWGRDTEAFFGQGTRLTVV.

The V call is TRBV3-1 (or the pseudogene TRBV3-2), the J call TRBJ1-4; 7 bases line up with TRBD1. Per the germline V gene, CDR1 is LGHDT and CDR2 is YNNKEL (reference sequence). Trimming took 0 bases from V and 8 from J; bases not matched to a gene: 27. This CDR3 contains 22 residues. The DNA of the CDR3 is TGTGCCAGCAGCCAAGAAAAATCCGACCTGGGCGAGATCGACAGGGTGGGCGAAAAACTGTTTTTT. This codes for CASSQEKSDLGEIDRVGEKLFF.

The chain uses TRBV30 and TRBJ2-3; 9 positions agree with TRBD1. CDR3 length: 15 residues. From germline, CDR1 is GTSNPN and CDR2 SVGIG (reference sequence). Trimming took 1 base from V and 6 from J; bases not matched to a gene: 8. The CDR3 spells CAWSAEDRGSDTQYF. In DNA form, the CDR3 reads TGTGCCTGGAGTGCTGAGGACAGGGGATCCGATACGCAGTATTTT.

The chain employs TRBV6-2 or TRBV6-3 and TRBJ2-7, with D perhaps matching TRBD1 (6 bases). The CDR3 is 14 amino acids. Germline values: CDR1 MNHEY, CDR2 SVGEGT. The ends were cut back, 0 bases at V and 3 bases at J, with 9 bases in the middle. CDR3 nucleotides: TGTGCCAGCAGTTACTCCAGGGGTAGCTACGAGCAGTACGTC. Its protein is CASSYSRGSYEQYV.

The chain recombines TRBV27 with TRBJ1-5, with D maybe TRBD1 (6 bases). Germline-derived CDR1 and CDR2 are MNHEY and SMNVEV (reference sequence). The CDR3 has 12 amino acids. V was trimmed by 6 bases and J by 9 bases, leaving 12 bases between them. Written as DNA, the CDR3 is TGTGCCAGCAGCGTAAGAGGGGGGCCCCAGCATTTT. Protein: CASSVRGGPQHF.

This clone was found a few times. The chain employs TRBV10-3 and TRBJ2-2; D may be TRBD1 (5 bases). The CDR3 has 16 amino acids. Trimming removed 2 bases from V and 4 bases from J, with 14 bases in between. Germline V gives CDR1 ENHRY, CDR2 SYGVKD. The CDR3 sequence: CAISETDRRLTGELFF. The CDR3 DNA reads as TGTGCCATCAGTGAGACCGACAGAAGACTCACCGGGGAGCTGTTTTTT.

This sequence joins TRBV19 and TRBJ1-1; D is unresolved. Germline V gene lookup returns CDR1 LNHDA and CDR2 SQIVND (reference sequence). The CDR3 extends over 16 amino acids. Trimming cost V 5 bases and J 4 bases, with 20 bases left between them. As DNA, the CDR3 is TGTGCCAGTAGTCCCCAAGGCACGATAACGGGCACTGAAGCTTTCTTT. It codes for CASSPQGTITGTEAFF.

The chain carries TRBV24-1 and TRBJ2-5; D is ambiguous. Trimming left V 2 bases short and J 4 bases short, with 16 bases between. Germline loops: CDR1 KGHDR, CDR2 SFDVKD. The CDR3 extends over 16 amino acids. The CDR3 here is CATSDSQDSIIETQYF. In DNA form, the CDR3 reads TGTGCCACCAGTGATTCTCAGGATTCGATAATAGAGACCCAGTACTTC.

This chain uses TRBV6-5 with TRBJ1-2, with TRBD1 matching 9 bases. Germline V gene data show CDR1 as MNHEY and CDR2 as SVGAGI. V trimming: 6 bases; J trimming: 4 bases; junction bases outside the gene matches: 3. CDR3 length: 13 residues. The CDR3 protein is CASRGQGSYGYTF. In nucleotides, the CDR3 is TGTGCCAGCAGGGGACAGGGTAGCTATGGCTACACCTTC.

The chain joins TRBV6-2 or TRBV6-3 to TRBJ2-3; D uncertain. V was clipped by 2 bases and J by 2 bases, with 8 bases between them. The CDR3 totals 14 residues. CDR1 and CDR2 (germline): MNHEY, SVGEGT. CDR3 residues: CASSYLILTDTQYF. The DNA of the CDR3 is TGTGCCAGCAGTTACCTCATACTCACAGATACGCAGTATTTT.

The V gene is TRBV27, the J gene TRBJ1-5, with D tentatively TRBD1 (5 bases). The CDR3 loop spans 17 amino acids. Germline CDR1 reads MNHEY; CDR2 reads SMNVEV (reference sequence). Trimming took off 2 bases at V and 0 bases at J, with 14 bases between the two ends. The DNA for the CDR3 is TGTGCCAGCAGTTTAGTGGCAGGGAGGTATAGCAATCAGCCCCAGCATTTT. Its translation: CASSLVAGRYSNQPQHF.

The chain has TRBV7-2 and TRBJ2-4; 8 bases align to TRBD1. The CDR3 covers 15 residues. Trimming took 5 bases from V and 9 from J; bases not matched to a gene: 12. The germline CDR1 and CDR2 sequences are SGHTA and FQGNSA. The CDR3 here is CASSRFGTGNSIQYF. Written as DNA, the CDR3 is TGTGCCAGCAGCCGGTTTGGGACAGGAAATAGCATTCAGTACTTC.

The J gene is TRBJ1-2, the V gene TRBV2; 10 bases map to TRBD1. Trimming cost V 7 bases and J 4 bases; bases outside gene matches: 15. CDR1 SNHLY and CDR2 FYNNEI come from the germline V gene. The length of the CDR3 is 17 residues. DNA of the CDR3: TGTGCCAGCAACGCCGGGACAGGGGTTTTTAGTGGCTATGGCTACACCTTC. Encoded protein: CASNAGTGVFSGYGYTF.

The V call is TRBV5-4, the J call TRBJ2-1; tentative D call: TRBD2 (6 bases). V lost 4 bases to trimming and J lost 0 bases, with 14 bases between them. This CDR3 comprises 16 residues. Germline V gene lookup returns CDR1 SGHNT and CDR2 YYREEE (reference sequence). The CDR3 DNA is TGTGCCAGCAGCCCTGAGGGGACTCTCTCCTACAATGAGCAGTTCTTC. It specifies CASSPEGTLSYNEQFF.

The chain combines TRBV18 with TRBJ2-7, with TRBD1 matching over 10 bases. The germline gives CDR1 KGHSH, CDR2 LQKENI. After removal of 6 bases from V and 3 bases from J, the junction contained 8 bases not matched to a gene. The CDR3 has 15 amino acids. The CDR3 sequence: CASSPGQGLFYEQYV. CDR3 bases: TGTGCCAGCTCGCCGGGACAGGGGCTTTTCTACGAGCAGTACGTC.

This sequence joins TRBV10-2 and TRBJ2-7; D remains ambiguous. The CDR3 totals 14 residues. Germline CDR1 and CDR2: WSHSY and SAAADI. V was clipped by 5 bases and J by 6 bases, with 17 bases between them. The CDR3 loop reads CASSMRVRDSEQYV. CDR3 in DNA: TGCGCCAGCAGTATGCGTGTTCGCGACTCCGAGCAGTACGTC.

This clone came up once. The rearrangement links TRBV30 to TRBJ1-1; D gene unclear. V lost 5 bases, J lost 4 bases, and 14 bases lay in between. The CDR3 totals 13 residues. Germline-derived CDR1 and CDR2 are GTSNPN and SVGIG (reference sequence). The CDR3 DNA reads as TGTGCCTGGGGTTCATCCCCGGGCACTGAAGCTTTCTTT. This sequence encodes CAWGSSPGTEAFF.

This clone has a handful of counts. DNA of the CDR3: TGTGCCTGGAGTGCAGGGGGATTTAATGAAAAACTGTTTTTT. Protein: CAWSAGGFNEKLFF. This chain links TRBV30 with TRBJ1-4; 7 bases are shared with TRBD1. The CDR3 extends over 14 amino acids. V lost 1 base to trimming and J lost 4 bases; unmatched junction nucleotides: 3. From germline, CDR1 is GTSNPN and CDR2 SVGIG (reference sequence). Filled out from reference TRBV30 and TRBJ1-4, the complete variable domain reads SQTIHQWPATLVQPVGSPLSLECTVEGTSNPNLYWYRQAAGRGLQLLFYSVGIGQISSEVPQNLSASRPQDRQFILSSKKLLLSDSGFYLCAWSAGGFNEKLFFGSGTQLSVL.

The rearrangement links TRBV7-2 to TRBJ1-2; 9 bases agree with TRBD1. V lost 1 base, J lost 10 bases, and 4 bases stayed unmatched. This CDR3 comprises 13 residues. Germline CDR1 is SGHTA and CDR2 is FQGNSA. The CDR3 is CASSLGQGVPYTF. For the CDR3, the DNA is TGTGCCAGCAGCTTAGGACAGGGGGTGCCCTACACCTTC.

The rearrangement joins TRBV6-5 to TRBJ1-1, with no clear D. The germline CDR1 and CDR2 sequences are MNHEY and SVGAGI. Trimming pared 0 bases from V and 4 bases from J, leaving 12 bases between. CDR3 length: 15 amino acids. CDR3 loop: CASSYSLQSGTEAFF. CDR3 nucleotide sequence: TGTGCCAGCAGTTACTCCTTGCAGTCAGGCACTGAAGCTTTCTTT.

This chain links TRBV6-5 with TRBJ1-4; no firm D call. Germline V gene sequence: CDR1 MNHEY, CDR2 SVGAGI. There are 13 residues in the CDR3. V was cut by 4 bases and J by 5 bases, with 8 bases left in between. CDR3 DNA sequence: TGTGCCAGCAGTTCTTACACGAATGAAAAACTGTTTTTT. Translated: CASSSYTNEKLFF.

V gene TRBV7-8 combines with J gene TRBJ2-3, with 13 bases fitting TRBD2. This CDR3 spans 23 amino acids. Trimming took 5 bases from V and 0 from J; bases not matched to a gene: 23. CDR1 SGHVS and CDR2 FQNEAQ come from the germline V gene. DNA for the CDR3: TGTGCCAGCAGCCCTGGGGGTAGTGGGACTAGCGGGATCTTAGGCCCTAGCACAGATACGCAGTATTTT. Its protein is CASSPGGSGTSGILGPSTDTQYF.

CDR3 in DNA: TGTGCCAGCAGCCCGTCGGGGGACAGATCCTACGAGCAGTACTTC. Translated, it gives CASSPSGDRSYEQYF. The chain couples TRBV3-1 (or the pseudogene TRBV3-2) to TRBJ2-7; D might be TRBD1 (7 bases). V lost 4 bases to trimming and J lost 1 base, with 14 bases between them. This CDR3 region has 15 residues. Germline V CDR1 and CDR2: LGHDT, YNNKEL (reference sequence).

The chain joins TRBV6-5 to TRBJ1-2; TRBD1 is a possible D gene (6 bases). The length of the CDR3 is 15 residues. Germline CDR1 reads MNHEY; CDR2 reads SVGAGI. V shed 6 bases and J shed 4 bases, with 18 bases lying between them. In DNA, the CDR3 is TGTGCCAGCAGGGACCCCACGGGGGGCGCCTATGGCTACACCTTC. Amino acids: CASRDPTGGAYGYTF.